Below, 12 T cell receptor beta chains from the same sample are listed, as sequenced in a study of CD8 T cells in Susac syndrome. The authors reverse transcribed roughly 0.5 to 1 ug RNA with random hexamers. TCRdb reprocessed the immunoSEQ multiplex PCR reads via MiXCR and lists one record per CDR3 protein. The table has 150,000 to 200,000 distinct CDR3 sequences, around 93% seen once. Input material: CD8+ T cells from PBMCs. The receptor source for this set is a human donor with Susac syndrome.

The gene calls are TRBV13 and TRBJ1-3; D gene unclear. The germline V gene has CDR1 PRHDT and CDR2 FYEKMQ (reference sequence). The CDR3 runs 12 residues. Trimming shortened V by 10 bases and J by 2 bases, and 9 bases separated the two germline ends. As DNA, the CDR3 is TGTGCCACCGGAGAGACTGGAAACACCATATATTTT. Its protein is CATGETGNTIYF.

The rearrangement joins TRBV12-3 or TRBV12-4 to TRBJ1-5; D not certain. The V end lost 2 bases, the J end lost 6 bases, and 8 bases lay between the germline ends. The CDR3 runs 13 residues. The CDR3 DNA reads TGTGCCAGCAGTTTAACCCCGCCTCAGCCCCAGCATTTT. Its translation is CASSLTPPQPQHF.

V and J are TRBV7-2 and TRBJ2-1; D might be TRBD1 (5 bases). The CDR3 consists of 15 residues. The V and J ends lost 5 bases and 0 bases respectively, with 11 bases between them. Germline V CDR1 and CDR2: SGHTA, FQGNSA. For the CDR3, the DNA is TGTGCCAGCAGCCCTGACAGATTCTCCTACAATGAGCAGTTCTTC. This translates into CASSPDRFSYNEQFF.

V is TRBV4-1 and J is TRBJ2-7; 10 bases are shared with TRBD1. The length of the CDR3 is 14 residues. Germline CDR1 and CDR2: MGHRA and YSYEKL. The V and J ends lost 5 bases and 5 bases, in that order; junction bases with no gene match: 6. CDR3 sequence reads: CASSLGQGWDEQYF. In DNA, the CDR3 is TGCGCCAGCAGCTTGGGACAGGGGTGGGACGAGCAGTACTTC.

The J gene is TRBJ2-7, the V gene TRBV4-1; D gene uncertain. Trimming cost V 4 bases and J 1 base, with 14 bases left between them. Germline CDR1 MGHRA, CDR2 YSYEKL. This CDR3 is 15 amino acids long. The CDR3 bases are TGCGCCAGCAGCCTCCAACGAGAGGTTTCCTACGAGCAGTACTTC. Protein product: CASSLQREVSYEQYF.

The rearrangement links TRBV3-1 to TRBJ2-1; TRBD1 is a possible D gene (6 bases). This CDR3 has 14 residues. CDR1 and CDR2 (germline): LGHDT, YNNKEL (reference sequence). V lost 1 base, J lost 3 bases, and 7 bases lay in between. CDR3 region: CASSQGDNYNEQFF. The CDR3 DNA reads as TGTGCCAGCAGCCAAGGGGACAACTACAATGAGCAGTTCTTC.

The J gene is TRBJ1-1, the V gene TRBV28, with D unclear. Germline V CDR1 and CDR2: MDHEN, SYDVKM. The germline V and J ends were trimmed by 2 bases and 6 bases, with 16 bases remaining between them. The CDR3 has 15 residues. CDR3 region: CASSLPPSRSPEAFF. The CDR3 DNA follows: TGTGCCAGCAGTTTACCCCCCTCCCGCAGCCCTGAAGCTTTCTTT.

CDR3 DNA: TGTGCCAGCAGTGATATAGGGCGGAGCTCCTACAATGAGCAGTTCTTC. Encoded protein: CASSDIGRSSYNEQFF. This sequence joins TRBV5-6 and TRBJ2-1; D is undetermined. V was pared by 5 bases and J by 0 bases, with 15 bases between. The CDR3 contains 16 residues. In germline, CDR1 is SGHDT, CDR2 YYEEEE. Supplemented by reference TRBV5-6 and TRBJ2-1, the full variable domain reads DAGVTQSPTHLIKTRGQQVTLRCSPKSGHDTVSWYQQALGQGPQFIFQYYEEEERQRGNFPDRFSGHQFPNYSSELNVNALLLGDSALYLCASSDIGRSSYNEQFFGPGTRLTVL.

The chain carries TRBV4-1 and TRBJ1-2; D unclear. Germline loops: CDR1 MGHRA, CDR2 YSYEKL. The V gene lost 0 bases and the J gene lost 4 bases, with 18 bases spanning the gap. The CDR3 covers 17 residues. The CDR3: CASSQDRQGLFPYGYTF. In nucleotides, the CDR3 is TGCGCCAGCAGCCAAGATCGGCAAGGGCTTTTCCCCTATGGCTACACCTTC.

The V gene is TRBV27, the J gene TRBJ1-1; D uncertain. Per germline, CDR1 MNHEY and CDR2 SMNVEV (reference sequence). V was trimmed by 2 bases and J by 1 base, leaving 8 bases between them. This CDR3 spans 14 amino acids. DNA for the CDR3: TGTGCCAGCAGTTTAGAGCCCAGGAACACTGAAGCTTTCTTT. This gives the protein CASSLEPRNTEAFF.

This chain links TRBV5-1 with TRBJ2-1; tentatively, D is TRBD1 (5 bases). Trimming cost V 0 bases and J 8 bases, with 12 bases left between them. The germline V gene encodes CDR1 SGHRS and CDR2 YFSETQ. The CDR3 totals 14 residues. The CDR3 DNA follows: TGCGCCAGCAGCTTGGGGGGCGCAGGCCATGAGCAGTTCTTC. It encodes CASSLGGAGHEQFF. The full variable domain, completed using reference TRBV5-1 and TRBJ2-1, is KAGVTQTPRYLIKTRGQQVTLSCSPISGHRSVSWYQQTPGQGLQFLFEYFSETQRNKGNFPGRFSGRQFSNSRSEMNVSTLELGDSALYLCASSLGGAGHEQFFGPGTRLTVL.

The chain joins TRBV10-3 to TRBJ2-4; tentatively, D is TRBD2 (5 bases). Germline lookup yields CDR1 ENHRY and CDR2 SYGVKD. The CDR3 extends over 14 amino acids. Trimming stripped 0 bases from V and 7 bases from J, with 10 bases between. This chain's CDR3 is CAISESGERNIQYF. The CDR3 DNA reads TGTGCCATCAGTGAGTCGGGAGAGCGTAACATTCAGTACTTC.